This entry is about one T cell receptor beta chain. The antigen is unknown. The junction departs from the called germline gene at one end, perhaps through a read error. These data are taken from a study of beta chain features in type 1 diabetes. Study findings and constraints: When VDJ junctions were examined, type 1 diabetes patients showed fewer insertions and more deletions. Shortening of TCRB CDR3s, moderate but significant, appeared in all four CD4+ subsets of Type 1 diabetes patients. Researchers cautioned that cDNA sequencing could over-represent cells with high TCR expression. Relative to healthy donors, patients appeared to have naive, central memory and Treg TCRB repertoires that were more similar.

Isolation of CD4+ naive, central memory, regulatory and stem cell-like memory cells was achieved by sorting via CD45RO/CCR7/CD25/CD127/CD95/CD27. What was sequenced were expressed TCRB transcripts, since all of the isolated RNA had been reverse transcribed. Clones were read by immunoSEQ multiplex PCR, and TCRdb kept only the in-frame ones, dropping some. The table shows more than 250,000 clones, with approximately 16% occurring only once. This receptor was identified in a young man with type 1 diabetes. Sequenced input: naive CD4+ T cells from blood.

The CDR3 spells CASTSGLTQETQHF. The CDR3 nucleotides read TGTGCCAGCACCTCGGGACTTACACAAGAGACCCAGCACTTC. The V gene is TRBV25-1, the J gene TRBJ2-5; the D gene is possibly TRBD2 (6 bases). The CDR3 is 14 residues long. CDR1 and CDR2 (germline): MGHDK, SYGVNS.